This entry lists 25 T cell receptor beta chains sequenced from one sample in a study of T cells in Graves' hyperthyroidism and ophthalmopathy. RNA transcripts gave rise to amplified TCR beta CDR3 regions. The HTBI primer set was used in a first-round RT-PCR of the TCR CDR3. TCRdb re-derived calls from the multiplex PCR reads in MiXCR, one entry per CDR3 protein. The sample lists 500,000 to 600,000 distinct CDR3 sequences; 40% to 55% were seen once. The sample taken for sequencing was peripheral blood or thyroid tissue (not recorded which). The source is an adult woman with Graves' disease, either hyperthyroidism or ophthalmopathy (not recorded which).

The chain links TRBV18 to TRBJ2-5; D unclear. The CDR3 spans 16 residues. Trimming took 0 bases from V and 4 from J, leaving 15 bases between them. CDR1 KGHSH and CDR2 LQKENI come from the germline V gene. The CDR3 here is CASSPPIPLWGETQYF. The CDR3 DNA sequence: TGTGCCAGCTCACCACCAATCCCTCTTTGGGGAGAGACCCAGTACTTC. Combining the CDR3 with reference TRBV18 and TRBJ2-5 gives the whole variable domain NAGVMQNPRHLVRRRGQEARLRCSPMKGHSHVYWYRQLPEEGLKFMVYLQKENIIDESGMPKERFSAEFPKEGPSILRIQQVVRGDSAAYFCASSPPIPLWGETQYFGPGTRLLVL.

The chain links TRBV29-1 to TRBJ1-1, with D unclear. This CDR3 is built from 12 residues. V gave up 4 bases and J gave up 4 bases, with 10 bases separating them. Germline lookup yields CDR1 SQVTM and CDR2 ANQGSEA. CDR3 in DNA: TGCAGCGTTGCGCATGGGAGCACTGAAGCTTTCTTT. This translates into CSVAHGSTEAFF.

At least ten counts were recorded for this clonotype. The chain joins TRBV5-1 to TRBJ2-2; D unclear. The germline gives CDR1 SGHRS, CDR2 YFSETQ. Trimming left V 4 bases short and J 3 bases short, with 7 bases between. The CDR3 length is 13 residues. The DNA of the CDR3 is TGCGCCAGCAGCCCCCTGGACACCGGGGAGCTGTTTTTT. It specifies CASSPLDTGELFF.

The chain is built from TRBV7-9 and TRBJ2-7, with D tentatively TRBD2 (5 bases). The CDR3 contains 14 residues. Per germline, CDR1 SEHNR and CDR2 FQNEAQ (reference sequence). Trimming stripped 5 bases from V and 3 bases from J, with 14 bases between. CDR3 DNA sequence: TGTGCCAGCAGCCCCGGACTTCATAACTACGAGCAGTACTTC. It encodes CASSPGLHNYEQYF.

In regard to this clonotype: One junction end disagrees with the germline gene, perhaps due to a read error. The CDR3 is CAISEIRDRPLYEQYF. CDR3 bases: TGTGCCATCAGTGAGATTAGGGACAGACCCCTTTACGAGCAGTACTTC. The chain recombines TRBV2 with TRBJ2-7, with TRBD1 identical over 7 bases. CDR1 SNHLY and CDR2 FYNNEI come from the germline V gene. The CDR3 is 16 residues long.

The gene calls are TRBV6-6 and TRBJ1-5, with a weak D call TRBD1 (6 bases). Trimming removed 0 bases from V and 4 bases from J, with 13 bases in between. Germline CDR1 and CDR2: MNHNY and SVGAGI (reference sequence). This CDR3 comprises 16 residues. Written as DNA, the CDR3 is TGTGCCAGCAGTTACTCGAAGGGACAATATAATCAGCCCCAGCATTTT. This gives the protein CASSYSKGQYNQPQHF.

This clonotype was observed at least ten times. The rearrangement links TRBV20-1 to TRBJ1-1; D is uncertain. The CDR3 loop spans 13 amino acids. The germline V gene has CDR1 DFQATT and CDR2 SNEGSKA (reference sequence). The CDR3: CTPQAGSLKAAFF. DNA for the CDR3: TGCACCCCCCAGGCCGGATCTCTTAAGGCAGCTTTCTTT.

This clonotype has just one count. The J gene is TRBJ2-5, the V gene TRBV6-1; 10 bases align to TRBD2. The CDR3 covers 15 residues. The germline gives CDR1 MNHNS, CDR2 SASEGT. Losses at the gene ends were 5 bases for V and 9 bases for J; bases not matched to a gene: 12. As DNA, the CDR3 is TGTGCCAGCAGTCTAGCGGGAGAGTTCCAAGCGGCCCAGTACTTC. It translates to CASSLAGEFQAAQYF.

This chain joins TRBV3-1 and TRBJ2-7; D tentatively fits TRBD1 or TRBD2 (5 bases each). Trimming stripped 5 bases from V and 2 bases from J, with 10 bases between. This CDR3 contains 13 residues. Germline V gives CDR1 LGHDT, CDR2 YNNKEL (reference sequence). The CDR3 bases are TGTGCCAGCAGCACAAGAGGGGCCTACGAGCAGTACTTC. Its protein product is CASSTRGAYEQYF.

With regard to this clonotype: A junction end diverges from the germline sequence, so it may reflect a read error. The DNA of the CDR3 is TGCGCCGGCAGCTTAGTTGGGGGGCGCAGCAATCAGCCCCAGCATTTT. Translated, it gives CAGSLVGGRSNQPQHF. The rearrangement joins TRBV7-2 to TRBJ1-5; possible D gene TRBD1, 6 bases. From germline, CDR1 is SGHTA and CDR2 FQGNSA. The CDR3 loop spans 16 amino acids.

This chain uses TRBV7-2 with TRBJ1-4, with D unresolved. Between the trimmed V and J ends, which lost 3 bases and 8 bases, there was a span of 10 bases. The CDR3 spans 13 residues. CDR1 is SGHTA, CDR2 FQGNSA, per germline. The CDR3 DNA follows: TGTGCCAGCAGCTTTCGGTCAGCCGAAAAACTGTTTTTT. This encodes CASSFRSAEKLFF.

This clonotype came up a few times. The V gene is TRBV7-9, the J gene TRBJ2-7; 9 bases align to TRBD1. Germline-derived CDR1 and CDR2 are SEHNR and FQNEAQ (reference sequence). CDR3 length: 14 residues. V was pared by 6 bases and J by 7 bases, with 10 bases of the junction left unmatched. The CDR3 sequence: CASRPPGQGEEQYF. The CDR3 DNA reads TGTGCCAGCAGGCCTCCGGGACAGGGTGAAGAGCAGTACTTC. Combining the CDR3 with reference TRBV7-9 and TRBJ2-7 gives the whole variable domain DTGVSQNPRHKITKRGQNVTFRCDPISEHNRLYWYRQTLGQGPEFLTYFQNEAQLEKSRLLSDRFSAERPKGSFSTLEIQRTEQGDSAMYLCASRPPGQGEEQYFGPGTRLTVT.

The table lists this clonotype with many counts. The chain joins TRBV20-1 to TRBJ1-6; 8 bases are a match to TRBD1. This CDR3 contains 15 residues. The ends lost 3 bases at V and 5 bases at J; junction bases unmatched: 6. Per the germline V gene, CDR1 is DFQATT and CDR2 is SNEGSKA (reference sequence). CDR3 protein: CSASEGTGDNSPLHF. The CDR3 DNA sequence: TGCAGTGCTAGTGAAGGGACAGGTGATAATTCACCCCTCCACTTT.

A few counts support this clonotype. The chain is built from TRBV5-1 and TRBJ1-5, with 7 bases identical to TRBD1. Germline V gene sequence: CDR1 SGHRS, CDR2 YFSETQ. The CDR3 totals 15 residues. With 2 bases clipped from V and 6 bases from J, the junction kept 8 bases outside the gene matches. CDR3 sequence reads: CASSLGGAGGQPQHF. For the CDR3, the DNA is TGCGCCAGCAGCTTAGGAGGGGCAGGGGGTCAGCCCCAGCATTTT.

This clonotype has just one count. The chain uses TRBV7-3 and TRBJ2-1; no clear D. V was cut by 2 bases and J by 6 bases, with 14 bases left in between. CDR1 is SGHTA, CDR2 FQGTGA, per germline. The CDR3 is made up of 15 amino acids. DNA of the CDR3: TGTGCCAGCAGCTTACAATGGGCTGGACCCAATGAGCAGTTCTTC. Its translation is CASSLQWAGPNEQFF.

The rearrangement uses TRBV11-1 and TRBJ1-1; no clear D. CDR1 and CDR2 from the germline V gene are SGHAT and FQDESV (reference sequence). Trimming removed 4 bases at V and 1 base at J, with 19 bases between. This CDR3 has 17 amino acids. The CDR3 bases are TGTGCCAGCAGCTCCCCTGCCAATAATGGAGGGAACACTGAAGCTTTCTTT. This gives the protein CASSSPANNGGNTEAFF.

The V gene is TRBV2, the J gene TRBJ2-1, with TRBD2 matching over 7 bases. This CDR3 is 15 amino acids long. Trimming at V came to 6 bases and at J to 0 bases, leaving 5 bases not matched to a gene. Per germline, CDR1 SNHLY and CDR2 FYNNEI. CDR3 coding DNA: TGTGCCAGCAGCGACGGGAGGAGCTCCTACAATGAGCAGTTCTTC. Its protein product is CASSDGRSSYNEQFF.

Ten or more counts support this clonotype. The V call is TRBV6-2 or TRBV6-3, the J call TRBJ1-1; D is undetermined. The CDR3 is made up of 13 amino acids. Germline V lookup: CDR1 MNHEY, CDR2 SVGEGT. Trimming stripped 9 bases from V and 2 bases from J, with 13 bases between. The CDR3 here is CASAISANTEAFF. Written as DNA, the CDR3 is TGTGCCAGTGCTATCTCGGCCAACACTGAAGCTTTCTTT.

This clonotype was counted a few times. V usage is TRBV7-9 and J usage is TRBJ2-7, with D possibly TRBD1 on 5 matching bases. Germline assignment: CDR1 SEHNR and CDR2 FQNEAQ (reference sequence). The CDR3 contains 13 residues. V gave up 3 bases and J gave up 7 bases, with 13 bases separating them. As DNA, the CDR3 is TGTGCCAGCAGCTTCTTTGGGGCTCGGGAGCAGTACTTC. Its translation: CASSFFGAREQYF.

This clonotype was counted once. CDR3 sequence (DNA): TGCAGCGTTGAAGGGAGGGCCGGAACCGGGGAGCTGTTTTTT. Translating gives CSVEGRAGTGELFF. This chain connects TRBV29-1 to TRBJ2-2, with a possible D match to TRBD2 (6 bases). The V and J ends lost 1 base and 5 bases respectively, with 11 bases between them. CDR1 SQVTM and CDR2 ANQGSEA come from the germline V gene. The CDR3 runs 14 residues.

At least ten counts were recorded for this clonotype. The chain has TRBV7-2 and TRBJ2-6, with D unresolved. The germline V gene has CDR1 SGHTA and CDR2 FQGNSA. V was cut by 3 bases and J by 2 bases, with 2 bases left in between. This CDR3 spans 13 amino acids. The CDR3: CASSFPGANVLTF. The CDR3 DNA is TGTGCCAGCAGCTTTCCTGGGGCCAACGTCCTGACTTTC.

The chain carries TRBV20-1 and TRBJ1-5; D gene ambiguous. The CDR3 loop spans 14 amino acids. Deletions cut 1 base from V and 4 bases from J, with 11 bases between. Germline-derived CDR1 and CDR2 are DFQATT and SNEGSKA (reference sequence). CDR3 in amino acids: CSARVGRNNQPQHF. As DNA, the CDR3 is TGCAGTGCTAGAGTCGGGCGGAATAATCAGCCCCAGCATTTT.

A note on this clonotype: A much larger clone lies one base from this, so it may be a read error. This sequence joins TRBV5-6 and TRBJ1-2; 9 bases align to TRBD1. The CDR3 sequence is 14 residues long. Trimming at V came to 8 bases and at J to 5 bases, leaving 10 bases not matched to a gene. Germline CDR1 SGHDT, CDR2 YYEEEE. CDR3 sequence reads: CARSSGTGLYGYTF. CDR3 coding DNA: TGTGCCAGAAGTTCCGGGACAGGGCTATATGGCTACACCTTC.

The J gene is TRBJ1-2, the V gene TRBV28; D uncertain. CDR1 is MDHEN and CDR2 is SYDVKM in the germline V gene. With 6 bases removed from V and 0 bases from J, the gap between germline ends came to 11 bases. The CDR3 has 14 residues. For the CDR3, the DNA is TGTGCCAGCAGACCCAGGACCACTAACTATGGCTACACCTTC. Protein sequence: CASRPRTTNYGYTF.

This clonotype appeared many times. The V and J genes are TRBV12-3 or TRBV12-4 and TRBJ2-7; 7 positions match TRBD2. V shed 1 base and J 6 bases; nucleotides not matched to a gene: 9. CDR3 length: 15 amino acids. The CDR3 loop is CASSLEGSGRVEQYF. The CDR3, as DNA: TGTGCCAGCAGTTTAGAAGGTAGCGGGCGAGTCGAGCAGTACTTC.